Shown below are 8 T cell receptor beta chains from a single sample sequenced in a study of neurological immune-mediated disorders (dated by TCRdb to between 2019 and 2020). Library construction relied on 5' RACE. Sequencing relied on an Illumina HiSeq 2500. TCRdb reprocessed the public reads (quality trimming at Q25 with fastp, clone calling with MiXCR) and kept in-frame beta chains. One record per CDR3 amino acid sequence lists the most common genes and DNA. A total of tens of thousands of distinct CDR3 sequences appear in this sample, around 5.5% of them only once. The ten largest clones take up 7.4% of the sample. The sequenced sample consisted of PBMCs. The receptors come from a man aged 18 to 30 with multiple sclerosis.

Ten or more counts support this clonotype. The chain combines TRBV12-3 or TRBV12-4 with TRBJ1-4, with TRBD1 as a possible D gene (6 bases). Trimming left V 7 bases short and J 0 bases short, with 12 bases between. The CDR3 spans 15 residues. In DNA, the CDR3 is TGTGCCAGCAAGAGGACAGTTGCAACTAATGAAAAACTGTTTTTT. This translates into CASKRTVATNEKLFF.

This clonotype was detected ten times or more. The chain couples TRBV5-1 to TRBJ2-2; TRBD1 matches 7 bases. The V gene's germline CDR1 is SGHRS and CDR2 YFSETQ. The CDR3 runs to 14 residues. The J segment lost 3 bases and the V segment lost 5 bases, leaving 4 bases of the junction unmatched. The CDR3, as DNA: TGCGCCAGCAGAGACAGGGTGGACACCGGGGAGCTGTTTTTT. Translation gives CASRDRVDTGELFF.

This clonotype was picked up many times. The CDR3, as DNA: TGTGCCAGCTCACCAGGGCGGGCTACCTACGAGCAGTACTTC. Translated, it gives CASSPGRATYEQYF. The chain combines TRBV18 with TRBJ2-7; D is perhaps TRBD2 (5 bases). Trimming took 2 bases from V and 2 from J, leaving 10 bases between them. The CDR3 is 14 residues long. CDR1 KGHSH and CDR2 LQKENI come from the germline V gene.

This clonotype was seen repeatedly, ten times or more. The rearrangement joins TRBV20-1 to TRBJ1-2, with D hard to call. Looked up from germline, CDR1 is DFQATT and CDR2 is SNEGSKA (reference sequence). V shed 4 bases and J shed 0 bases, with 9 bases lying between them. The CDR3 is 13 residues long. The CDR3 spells CSATDQTNYGYTF. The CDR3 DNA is TGCAGTGCTACTGACCAGACTAACTATGGCTACACCTTC.

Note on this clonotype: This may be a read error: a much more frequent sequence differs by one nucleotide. The CDR3 loop reads CASSQDRGRTAKEQYF. The DNA for the CDR3 is TGTGCCAGCAGCCAAGATCGCGGACGTACGGCGAAAGAGCAGTACTTC. The chain recombines TRBV4-2 with TRBJ2-7, with D hard to call. The CDR3 runs to 16 residues. Looked up from germline, CDR1 is LGHNA and CDR2 is YNFKEQ. V lost 0 bases, J lost 7 bases, and 19 bases lay in between.

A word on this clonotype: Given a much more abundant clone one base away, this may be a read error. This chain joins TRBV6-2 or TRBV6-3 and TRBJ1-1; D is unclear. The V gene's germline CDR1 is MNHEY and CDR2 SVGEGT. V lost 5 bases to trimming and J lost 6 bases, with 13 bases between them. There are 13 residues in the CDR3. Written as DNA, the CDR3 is TGTGCCAGCAGTAGAGAACACTCGGCTGAAGCTTTCTTT. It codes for CASSREHSAEAFF.

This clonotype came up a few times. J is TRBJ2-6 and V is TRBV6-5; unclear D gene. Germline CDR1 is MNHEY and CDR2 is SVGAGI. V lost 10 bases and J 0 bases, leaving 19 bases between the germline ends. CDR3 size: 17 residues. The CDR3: CATAWTTIPSGANVLTF. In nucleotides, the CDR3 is TGTGCCACAGCGTGGACGACGATCCCCTCTGGGGCCAACGTCCTGACTTTC.

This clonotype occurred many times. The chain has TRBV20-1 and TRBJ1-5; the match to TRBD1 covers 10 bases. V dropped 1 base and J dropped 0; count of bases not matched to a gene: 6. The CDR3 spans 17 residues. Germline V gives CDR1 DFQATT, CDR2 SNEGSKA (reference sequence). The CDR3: CSARGGQGFYSNQPQHF. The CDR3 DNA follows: TGCAGTGCTAGAGGGGGACAGGGGTTTTATAGCAATCAGCCCCAGCATTTT.